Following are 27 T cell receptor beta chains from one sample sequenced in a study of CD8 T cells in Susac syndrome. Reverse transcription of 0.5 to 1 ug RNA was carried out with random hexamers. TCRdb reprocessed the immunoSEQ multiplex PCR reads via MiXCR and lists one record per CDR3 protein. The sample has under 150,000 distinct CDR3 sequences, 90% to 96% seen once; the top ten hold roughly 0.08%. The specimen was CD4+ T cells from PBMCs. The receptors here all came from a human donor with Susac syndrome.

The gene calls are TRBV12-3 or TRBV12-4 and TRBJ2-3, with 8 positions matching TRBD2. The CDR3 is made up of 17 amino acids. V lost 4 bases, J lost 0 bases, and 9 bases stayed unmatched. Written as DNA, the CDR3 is TGTGCCAGCAGTTCTCCGGGGGGGCCGTCCAGCACAGATACGCAGTATTTT. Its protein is CASSSPGGPSSTDTQYF.

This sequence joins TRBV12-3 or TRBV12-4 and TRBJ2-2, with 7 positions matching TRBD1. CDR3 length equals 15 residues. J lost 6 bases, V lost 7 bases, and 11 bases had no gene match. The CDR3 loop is CASTLGTARAGELFF. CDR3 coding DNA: TGTGCCAGCACCCTTGGGACAGCTAGGGCCGGGGAGCTGTTTTTT.

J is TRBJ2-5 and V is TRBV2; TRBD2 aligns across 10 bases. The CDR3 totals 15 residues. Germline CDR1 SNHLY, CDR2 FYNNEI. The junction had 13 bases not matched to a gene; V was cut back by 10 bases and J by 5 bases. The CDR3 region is CATRWTGLAMETQYF. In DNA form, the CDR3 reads TGTGCCACCCGCTGGACGGGACTAGCGATGGAGACCCAGTACTTC.

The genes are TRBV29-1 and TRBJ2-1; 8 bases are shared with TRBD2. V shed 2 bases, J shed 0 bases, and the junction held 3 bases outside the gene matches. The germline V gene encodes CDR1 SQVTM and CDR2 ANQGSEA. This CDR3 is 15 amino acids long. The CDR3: CSVESGGRSYNEQFF. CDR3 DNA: TGCAGCGTTGAATCGGGGGGGCGCTCCTACAATGAGCAGTTCTTC.

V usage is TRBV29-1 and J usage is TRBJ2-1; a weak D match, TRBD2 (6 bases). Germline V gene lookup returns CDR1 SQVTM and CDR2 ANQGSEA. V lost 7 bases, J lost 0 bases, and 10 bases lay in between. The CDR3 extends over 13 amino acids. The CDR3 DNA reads TGCAGCGCCAGGAGGGGCTCCTACAATGAGCAGTTCTTC. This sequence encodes CSARRGSYNEQFF.

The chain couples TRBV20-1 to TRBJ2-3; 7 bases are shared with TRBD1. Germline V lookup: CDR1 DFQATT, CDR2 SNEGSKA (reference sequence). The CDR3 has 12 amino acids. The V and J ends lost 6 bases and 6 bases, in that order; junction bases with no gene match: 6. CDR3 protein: CSARGQRDTQYF. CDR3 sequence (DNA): TGCAGTGCGAGGGGGCAGCGGGATACGCAGTATTTT.

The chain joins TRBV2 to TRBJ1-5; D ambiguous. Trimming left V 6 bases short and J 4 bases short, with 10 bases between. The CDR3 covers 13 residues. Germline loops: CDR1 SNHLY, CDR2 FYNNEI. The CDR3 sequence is CASRAEGNQPQHF. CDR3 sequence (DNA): TGTGCCAGCAGAGCAGAGGGTAATCAGCCCCAGCATTTT. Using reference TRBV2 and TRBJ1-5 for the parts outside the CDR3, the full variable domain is EPEVTQTPSHQVTQMGQEVILRCVPISNHLYFYWYRQILGQKVEFLVSFYNNEISEKSEIFDDQFSVERPDGSNFTLKIRSTKLEDSAMYFCASRAEGNQPQHFGDGTRLSIL.

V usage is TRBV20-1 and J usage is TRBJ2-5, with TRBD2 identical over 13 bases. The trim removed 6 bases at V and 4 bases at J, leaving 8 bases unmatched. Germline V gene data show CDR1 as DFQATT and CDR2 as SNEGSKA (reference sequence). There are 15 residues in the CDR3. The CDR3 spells CSARTSGGYRETQYF. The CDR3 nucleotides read TGCAGTGCCAGGACTAGCGGGGGTTACCGAGAGACCCAGTACTTC.

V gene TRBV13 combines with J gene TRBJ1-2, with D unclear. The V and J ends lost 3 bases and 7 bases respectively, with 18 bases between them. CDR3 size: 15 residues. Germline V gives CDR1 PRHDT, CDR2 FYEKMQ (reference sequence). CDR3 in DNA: TGTGCCAGCAGCTTCCGTCCGGAGCCTCCAGGTGGCTACACCTTC. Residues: CASSFRPEPPGGYTF.

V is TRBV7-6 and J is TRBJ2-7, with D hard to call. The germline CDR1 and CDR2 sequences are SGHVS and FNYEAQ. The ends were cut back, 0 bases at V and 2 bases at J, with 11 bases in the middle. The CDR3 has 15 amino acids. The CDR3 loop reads CASSLAPGPTYEQYF. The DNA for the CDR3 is TGTGCCAGCAGCTTAGCTCCGGGTCCCACCTACGAGCAGTACTTC.

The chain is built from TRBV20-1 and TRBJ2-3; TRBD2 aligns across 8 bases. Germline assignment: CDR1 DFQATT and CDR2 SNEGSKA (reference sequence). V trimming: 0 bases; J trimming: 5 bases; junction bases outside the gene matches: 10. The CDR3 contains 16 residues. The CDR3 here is CSARDQQAGEVDTQYF. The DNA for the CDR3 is TGCAGTGCTAGAGATCAACAAGCGGGAGAAGTAGATACGCAGTATTTT.

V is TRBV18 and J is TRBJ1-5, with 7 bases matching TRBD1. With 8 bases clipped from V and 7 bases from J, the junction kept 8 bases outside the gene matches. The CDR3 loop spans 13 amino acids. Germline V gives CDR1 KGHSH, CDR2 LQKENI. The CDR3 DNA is TGTGCCAGCGCACAGGGGTGGGCCCAGCCCCAGCATTTT. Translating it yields CASAQGWAQPQHF.

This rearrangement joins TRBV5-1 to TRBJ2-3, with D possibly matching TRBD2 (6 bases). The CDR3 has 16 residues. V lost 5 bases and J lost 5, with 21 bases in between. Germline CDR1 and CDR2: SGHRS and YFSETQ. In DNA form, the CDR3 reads TGCGCCAGCAGATTTGGTGCCTCGGGGGATCAAGATACGCAGTATTTT. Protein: CASRFGASGDQDTQYF. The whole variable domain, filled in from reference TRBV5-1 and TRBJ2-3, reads KAGVTQTPRYLIKTRGQQVTLSCSPISGHRSVSWYQQTPGQGLQFLFEYFSETQRNKGNFPGRFSGRQFSNSRSEMNVSTLELGDSALYLCASRFGASGDQDTQYFGPGTRLTVL.

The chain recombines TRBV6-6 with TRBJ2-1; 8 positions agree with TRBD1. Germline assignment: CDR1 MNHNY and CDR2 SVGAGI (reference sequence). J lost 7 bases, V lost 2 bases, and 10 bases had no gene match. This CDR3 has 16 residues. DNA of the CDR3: TGTGCCAGCAGTTACCCCGCCGGGACAGGAGCAAATGAGCAGTTCTTC. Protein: CASSYPAGTGANEQFF.

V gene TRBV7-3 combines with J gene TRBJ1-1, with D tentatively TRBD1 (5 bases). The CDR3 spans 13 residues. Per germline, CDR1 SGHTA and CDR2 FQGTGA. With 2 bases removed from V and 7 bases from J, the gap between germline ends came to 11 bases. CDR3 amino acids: CASSLGARGEAFF. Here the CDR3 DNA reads TGTGCCAGCAGCTTAGGAGCGAGGGGTGAAGCTTTCTTT.

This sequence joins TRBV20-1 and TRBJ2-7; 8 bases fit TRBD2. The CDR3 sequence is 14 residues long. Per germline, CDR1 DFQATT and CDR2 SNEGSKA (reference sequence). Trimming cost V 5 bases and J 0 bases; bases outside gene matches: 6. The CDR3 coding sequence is TGCAGTGCTCGTAGCGGGGCAAGCTCCTACGAGCAGTACTTC. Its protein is CSARSGASSYEQYF.

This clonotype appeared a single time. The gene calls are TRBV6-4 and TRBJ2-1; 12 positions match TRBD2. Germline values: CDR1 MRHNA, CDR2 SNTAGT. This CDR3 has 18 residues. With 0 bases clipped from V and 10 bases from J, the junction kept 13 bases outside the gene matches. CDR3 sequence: CASSDSRLAGGPMDEQFF. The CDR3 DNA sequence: TGTGCCAGCAGTGACTCGAGGCTAGCGGGGGGGCCAATGGACGAGCAGTTCTTC.

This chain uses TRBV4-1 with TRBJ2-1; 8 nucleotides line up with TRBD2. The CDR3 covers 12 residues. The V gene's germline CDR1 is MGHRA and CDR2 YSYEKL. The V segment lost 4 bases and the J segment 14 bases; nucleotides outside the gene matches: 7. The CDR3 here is CASSRPGLEKFF. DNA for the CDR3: TGCGCCAGCAGCCGCCCGGGACTAGAGAAGTTCTTC.

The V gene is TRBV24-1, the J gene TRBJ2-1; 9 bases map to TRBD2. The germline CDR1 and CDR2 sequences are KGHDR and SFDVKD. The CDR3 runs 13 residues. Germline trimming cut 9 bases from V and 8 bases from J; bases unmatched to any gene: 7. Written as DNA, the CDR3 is TGTGCCACCCGGGCGGGAGGGCCTGATGAGCAGTTCTTC. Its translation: CATRAGGPDEQFF.

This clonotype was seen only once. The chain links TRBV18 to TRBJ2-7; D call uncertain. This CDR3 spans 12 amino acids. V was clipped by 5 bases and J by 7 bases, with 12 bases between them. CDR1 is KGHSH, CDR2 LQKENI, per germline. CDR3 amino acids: CASSALGDEQYF. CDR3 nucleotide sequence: TGTGCCAGCTCAGCACTCGGCGATGAGCAGTACTTC. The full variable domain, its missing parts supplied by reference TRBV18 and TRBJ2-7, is NAGVMQNPRHLVRRRGQEARLRCSPMKGHSHVYWYRQLPEEGLKFMVYLQKENIIDESGMPKERFSAEFPKEGPSILRIQQVVRGDSAAYFCASSALGDEQYFGPGTRLTVT.

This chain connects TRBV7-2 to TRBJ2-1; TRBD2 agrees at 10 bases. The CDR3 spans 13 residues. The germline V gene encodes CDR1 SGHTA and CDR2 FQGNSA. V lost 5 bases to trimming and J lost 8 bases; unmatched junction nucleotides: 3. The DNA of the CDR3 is TGTGCCAGCAGCATACTAGCGGGGTATGAGCAGTTCTTC. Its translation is CASSILAGYEQFF.

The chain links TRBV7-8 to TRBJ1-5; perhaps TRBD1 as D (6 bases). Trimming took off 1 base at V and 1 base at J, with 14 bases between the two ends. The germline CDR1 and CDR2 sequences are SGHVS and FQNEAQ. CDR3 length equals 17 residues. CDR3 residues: CASSLVQGLASNQPQHF. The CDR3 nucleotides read TGTGCCAGCAGCTTAGTACAGGGACTAGCGAGCAATCAGCCCCAGCATTTT.

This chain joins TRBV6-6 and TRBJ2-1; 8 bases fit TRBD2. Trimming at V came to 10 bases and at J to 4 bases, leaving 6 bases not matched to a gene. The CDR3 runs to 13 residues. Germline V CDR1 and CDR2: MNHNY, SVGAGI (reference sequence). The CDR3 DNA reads TGTGCCACCTCGGTAGCGGGGTACAATGAGCAGTTCTTC. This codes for CATSVAGYNEQFF.

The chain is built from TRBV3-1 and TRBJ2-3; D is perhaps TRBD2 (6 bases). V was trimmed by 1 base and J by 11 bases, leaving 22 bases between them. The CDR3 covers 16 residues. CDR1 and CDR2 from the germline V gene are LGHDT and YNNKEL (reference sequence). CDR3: CASSQGGLPYGSKQYF. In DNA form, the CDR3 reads TGTGCCAGCAGCCAAGGGGGACTCCCATACGGGTCGAAGCAGTATTTT.

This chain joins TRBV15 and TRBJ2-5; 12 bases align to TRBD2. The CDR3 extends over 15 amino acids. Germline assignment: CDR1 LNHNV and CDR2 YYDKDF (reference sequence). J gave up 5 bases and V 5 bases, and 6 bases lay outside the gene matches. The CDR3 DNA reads TGTGCCACCAGCGGTGGACTAGCGGGACGGGAGACCCAGTACTTC. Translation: CATSGGLAGRETQYF. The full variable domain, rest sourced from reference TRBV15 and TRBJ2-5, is DAMVIQNPRYQVTQFGKPVTLSCSQTLNHNVMYWYQQKSSQAPKLLFHYYDKDFNNEADTPDNFQSRRPNTSFCFLDIRSPGLGDTAMYLCATSGGLAGRETQYFGPGTRLLVL.

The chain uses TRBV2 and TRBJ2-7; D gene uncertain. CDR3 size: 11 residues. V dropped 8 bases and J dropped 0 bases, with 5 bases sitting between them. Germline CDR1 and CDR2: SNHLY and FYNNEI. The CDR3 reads CASGLSYEQYF. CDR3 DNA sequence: TGTGCCAGCGGGCTCTCCTACGAGCAGTACTTC.

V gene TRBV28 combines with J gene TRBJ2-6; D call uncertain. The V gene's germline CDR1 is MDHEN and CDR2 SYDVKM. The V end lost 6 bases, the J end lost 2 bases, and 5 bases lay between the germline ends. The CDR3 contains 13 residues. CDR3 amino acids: CASSRPGANVLTF. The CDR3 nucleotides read TGTGCCAGCAGCCGCCCTGGGGCCAACGTCCTGACTTTC.